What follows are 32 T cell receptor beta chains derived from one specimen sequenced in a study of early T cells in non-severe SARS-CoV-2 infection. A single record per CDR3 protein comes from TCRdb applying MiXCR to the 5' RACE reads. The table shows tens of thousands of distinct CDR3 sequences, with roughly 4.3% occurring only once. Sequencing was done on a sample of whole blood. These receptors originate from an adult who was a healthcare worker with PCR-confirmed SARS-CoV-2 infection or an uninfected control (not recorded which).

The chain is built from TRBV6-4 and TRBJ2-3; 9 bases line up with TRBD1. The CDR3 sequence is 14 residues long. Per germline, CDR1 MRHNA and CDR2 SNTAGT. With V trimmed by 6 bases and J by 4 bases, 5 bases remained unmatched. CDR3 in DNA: TGTGCCAGCAGGAGGGACAGGGACTCAGATACGCAGTATTTT. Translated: CASRRDRDSDTQYF.

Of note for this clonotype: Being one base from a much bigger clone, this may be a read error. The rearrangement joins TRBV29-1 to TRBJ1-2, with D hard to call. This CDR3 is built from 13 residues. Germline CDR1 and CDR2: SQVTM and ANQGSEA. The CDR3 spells CSIEVAQSYGYTF. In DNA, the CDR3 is TGCAGCATTGAAGTGGCACAGAGCTATGGCTACACCTTC.

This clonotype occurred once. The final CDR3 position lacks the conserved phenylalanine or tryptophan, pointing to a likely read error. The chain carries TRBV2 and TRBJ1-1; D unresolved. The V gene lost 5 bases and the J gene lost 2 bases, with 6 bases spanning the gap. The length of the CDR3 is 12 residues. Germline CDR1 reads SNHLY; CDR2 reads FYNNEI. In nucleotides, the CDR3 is TGTGCCAGCAGTTTCACAAACACTGAAGCTTTCTCT. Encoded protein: CASSFTNTEAFS.

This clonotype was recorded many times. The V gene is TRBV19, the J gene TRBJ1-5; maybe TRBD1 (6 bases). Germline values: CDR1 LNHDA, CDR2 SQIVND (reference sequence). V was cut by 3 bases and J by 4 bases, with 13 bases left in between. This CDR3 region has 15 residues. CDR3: CASSMWDTGNQPQHF. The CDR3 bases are TGTGCCAGTAGTATGTGGGACACCGGAAATCAGCCCCAGCATTTT.

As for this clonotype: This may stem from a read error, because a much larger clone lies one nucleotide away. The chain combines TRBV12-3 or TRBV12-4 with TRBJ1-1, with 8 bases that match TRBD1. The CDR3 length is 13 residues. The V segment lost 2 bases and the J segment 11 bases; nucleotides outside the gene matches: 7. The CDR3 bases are TGTGCCAGCAGTTTAACGTGGACAGGGAATGCTTTCTTT. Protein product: CASSLTWTGNAFF.

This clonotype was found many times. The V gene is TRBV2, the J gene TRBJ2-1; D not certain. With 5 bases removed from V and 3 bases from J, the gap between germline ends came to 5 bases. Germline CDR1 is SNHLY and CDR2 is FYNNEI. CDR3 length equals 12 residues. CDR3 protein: CASSKDYNEQFF. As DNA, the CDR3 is TGTGCCAGCAGTAAGGACTACAATGAGCAGTTCTTC. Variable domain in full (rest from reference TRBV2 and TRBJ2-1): EPEVTQTPSHQVTQMGQEVILRCVPISNHLYFYWYRQILGQKVEFLVSFYNNEISEKSEIFDDQFSVERPDGSNFTLKIRSTKLEDSAMYFCASSKDYNEQFFGPGTRLTVL.

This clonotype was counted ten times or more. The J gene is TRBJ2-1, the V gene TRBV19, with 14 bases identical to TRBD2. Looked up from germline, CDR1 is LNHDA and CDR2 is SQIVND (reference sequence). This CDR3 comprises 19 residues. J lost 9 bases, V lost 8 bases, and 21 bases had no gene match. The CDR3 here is CASQLSGLAGEFPIFEQFF. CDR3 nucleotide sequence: TGTGCCAGTCAACTTTCGGGACTAGCGGGAGAGTTCCCTATCTTTGAGCAGTTCTTC. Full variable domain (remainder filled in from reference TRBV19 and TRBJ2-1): DGGITQSPKYLFRKEGQNVTLSCEQNLNHDAMYWYRQDPGQGLRLIYYSQIVNDFQKGDIAEGYSVSREKKESFPLTVTSAQKNPTAFYLCASQLSGLAGEFPIFEQFFGPGTRLTVL.

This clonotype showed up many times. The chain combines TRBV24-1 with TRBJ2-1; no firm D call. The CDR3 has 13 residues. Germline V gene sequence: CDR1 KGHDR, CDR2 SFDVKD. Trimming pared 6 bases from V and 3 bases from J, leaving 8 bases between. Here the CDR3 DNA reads TGTGCCACCAGTAGGCCCGGCTACAATGAGCAGTTCTTC. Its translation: CATSRPGYNEQFF.

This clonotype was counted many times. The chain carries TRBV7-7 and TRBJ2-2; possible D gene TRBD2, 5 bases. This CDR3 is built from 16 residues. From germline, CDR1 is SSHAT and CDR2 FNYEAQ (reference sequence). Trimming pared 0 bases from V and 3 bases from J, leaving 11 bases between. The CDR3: CASSLASGEYTGELFF. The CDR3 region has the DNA TGTGCCAGCAGCTTAGCCTCCGGGGAGTACACCGGGGAGCTGTTTTTT.

CDR3 in DNA: TGTGCCAGTATGGGGGAGTGGAATGAGCAGTTCTTC. Encoded protein: CASMGEWNEQFF. The V gene is TRBV19, the J gene TRBJ2-1, with D possibly being TRBD1 or TRBD2 (5 bases each). This CDR3 region has 12 residues. Trimming cost V 7 bases and J 7 bases, with 11 bases left between them. Germline assignment: CDR1 LNHDA and CDR2 SQIVND (reference sequence).

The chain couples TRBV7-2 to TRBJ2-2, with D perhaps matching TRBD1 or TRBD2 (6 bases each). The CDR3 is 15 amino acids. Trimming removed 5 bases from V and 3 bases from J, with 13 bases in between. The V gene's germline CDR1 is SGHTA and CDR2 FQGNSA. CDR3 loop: CASSRGGCDTGELFF. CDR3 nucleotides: TGTGCCAGCAGCAGAGGGGGGTGCGACACCGGGGAGCTGTTTTTT.

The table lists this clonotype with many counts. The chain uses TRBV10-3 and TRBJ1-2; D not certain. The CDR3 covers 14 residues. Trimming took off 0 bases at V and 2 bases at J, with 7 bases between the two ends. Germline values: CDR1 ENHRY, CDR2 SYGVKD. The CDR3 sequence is CAISESPENYGYTF. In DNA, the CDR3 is TGTGCCATCAGTGAGTCTCCGGAAAACTATGGCTACACCTTC.

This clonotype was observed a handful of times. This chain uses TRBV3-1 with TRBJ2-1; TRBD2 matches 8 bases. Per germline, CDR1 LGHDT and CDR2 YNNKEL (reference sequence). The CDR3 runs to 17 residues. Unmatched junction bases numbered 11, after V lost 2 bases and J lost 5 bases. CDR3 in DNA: TGTGCCAGCAGCCAACAGCCTTCGGGGGGGCCCCACAATGAGCAGTTCTTC. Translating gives CASSQQPSGGPHNEQFF.

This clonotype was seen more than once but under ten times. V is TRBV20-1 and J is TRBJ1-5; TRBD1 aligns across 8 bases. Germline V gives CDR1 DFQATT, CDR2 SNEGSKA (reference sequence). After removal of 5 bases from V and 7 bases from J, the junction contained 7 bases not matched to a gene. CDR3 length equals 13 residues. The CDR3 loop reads CSAAGQGNQPQHF. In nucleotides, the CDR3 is TGCAGTGCTGCCGGACAGGGAAACCAGCCCCAGCATTTT.

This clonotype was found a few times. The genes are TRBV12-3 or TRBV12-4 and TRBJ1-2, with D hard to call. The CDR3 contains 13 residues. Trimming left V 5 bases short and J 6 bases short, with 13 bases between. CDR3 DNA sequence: TGTGCCAGCAGTCCTCGAAAAGGGCATGGCTACACCTTC. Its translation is CASSPRKGHGYTF.

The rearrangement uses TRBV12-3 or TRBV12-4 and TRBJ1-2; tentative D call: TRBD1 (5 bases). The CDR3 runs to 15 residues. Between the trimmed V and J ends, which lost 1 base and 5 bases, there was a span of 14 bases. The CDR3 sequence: CASSLGRGGQYGYTF. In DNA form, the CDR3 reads TGTGCCAGCAGTTTAGGGCGGGGCGGGCAATATGGCTACACCTTC.

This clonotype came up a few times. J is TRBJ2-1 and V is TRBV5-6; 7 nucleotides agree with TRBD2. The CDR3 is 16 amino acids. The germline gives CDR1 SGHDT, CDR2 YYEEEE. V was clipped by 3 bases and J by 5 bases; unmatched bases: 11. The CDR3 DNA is TGTGCCAGCAGCTCAGCAGTTTGGCGGGGGAACAATGAGCAGTTCTTC. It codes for CASSSAVWRGNNEQFF.

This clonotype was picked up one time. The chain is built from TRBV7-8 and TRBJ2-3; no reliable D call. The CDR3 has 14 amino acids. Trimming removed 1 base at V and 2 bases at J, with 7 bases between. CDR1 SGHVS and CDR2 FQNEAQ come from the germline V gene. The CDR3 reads CASSLVGHTDTQYF. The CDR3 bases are TGTGCCAGCAGCTTAGTCGGCCACACAGATACGCAGTATTTT.

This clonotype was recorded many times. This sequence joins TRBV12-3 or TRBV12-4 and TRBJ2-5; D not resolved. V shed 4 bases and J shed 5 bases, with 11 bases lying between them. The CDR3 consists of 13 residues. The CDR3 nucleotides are TGTGCCAGCAGTTCTATGAGGCGGGAGACCCAGTACTTC. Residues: CASSSMRRETQYF.

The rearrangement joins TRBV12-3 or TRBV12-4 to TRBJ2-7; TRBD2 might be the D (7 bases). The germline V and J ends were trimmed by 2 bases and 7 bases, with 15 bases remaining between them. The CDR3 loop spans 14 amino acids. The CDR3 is CASSLSGGAEEQYF. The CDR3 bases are TGTGCCAGCAGTTTAAGTGGGGGGGCTGAAGAGCAGTACTTC.

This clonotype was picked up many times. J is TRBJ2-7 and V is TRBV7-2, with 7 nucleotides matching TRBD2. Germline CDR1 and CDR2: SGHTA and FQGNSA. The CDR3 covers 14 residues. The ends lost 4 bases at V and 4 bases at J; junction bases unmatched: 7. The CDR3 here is CASSSAEGGYEQYF. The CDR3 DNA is TGTGCCAGCAGCTCCGCGGAGGGAGGGTACGAGCAGTACTTC.

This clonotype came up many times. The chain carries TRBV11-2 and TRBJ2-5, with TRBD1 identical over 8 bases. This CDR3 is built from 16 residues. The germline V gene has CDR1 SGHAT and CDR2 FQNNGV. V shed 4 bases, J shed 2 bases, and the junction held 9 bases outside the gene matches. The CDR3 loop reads CASSSWETGAQETQYF. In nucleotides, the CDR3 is TGTGCCAGCAGCTCCTGGGAGACAGGGGCTCAAGAGACCCAGTACTTC. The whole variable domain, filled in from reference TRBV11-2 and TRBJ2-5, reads EAGVAQSPRYKIIEKRQSVAFWCNPISGHATLYWYQQILGQGPKLLIQFQNNGVVDDSQLPKDRFSAERLKGVDSTLKIQPAKLEDSAVYLCASSSWETGAQETQYFGPGTRLLVL.

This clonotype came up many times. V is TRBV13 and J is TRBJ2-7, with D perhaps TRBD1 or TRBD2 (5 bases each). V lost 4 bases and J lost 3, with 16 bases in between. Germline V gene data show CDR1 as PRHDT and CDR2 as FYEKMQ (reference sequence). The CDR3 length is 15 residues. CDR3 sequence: CASSSRDGINYEQYF. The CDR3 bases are TGTGCCAGCAGCTCCCGGGACGGGATCAACTACGAGCAGTACTTC.

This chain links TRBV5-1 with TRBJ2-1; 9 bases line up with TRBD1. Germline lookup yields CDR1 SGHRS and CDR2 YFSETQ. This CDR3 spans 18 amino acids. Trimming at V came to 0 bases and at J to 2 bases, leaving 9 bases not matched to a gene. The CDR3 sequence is CASSLAPGQGTTYNEQFF. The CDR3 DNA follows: TGCGCCAGCAGCTTGGCCCCGGGACAGGGCACCACCTACAATGAGCAGTTCTTC.

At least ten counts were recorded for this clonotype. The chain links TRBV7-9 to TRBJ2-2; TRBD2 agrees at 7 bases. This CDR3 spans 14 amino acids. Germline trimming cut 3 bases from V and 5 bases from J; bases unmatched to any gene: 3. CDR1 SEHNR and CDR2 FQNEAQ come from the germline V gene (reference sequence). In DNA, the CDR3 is TGTGCCAGCAGCTTCGTGGGAGGGACCGGGGAGCTGTTTTTT. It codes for CASSFVGGTGELFF.

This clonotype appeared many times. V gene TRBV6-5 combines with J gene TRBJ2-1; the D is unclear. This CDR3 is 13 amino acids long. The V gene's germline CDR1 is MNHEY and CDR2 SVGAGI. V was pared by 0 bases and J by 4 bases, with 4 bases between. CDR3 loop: CASSYSPYNEQFF. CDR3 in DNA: TGTGCCAGCAGTTACTCGCCATACAATGAGCAGTTCTTC.

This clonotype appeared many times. The DNA for the CDR3 is TGTGCCAGCAGCTTAGACACATATGGCTACACCTTC. This gives the protein CASSLDTYGYTF. The rearrangement joins TRBV7-2 to TRBJ1-2; D gene uncertain. This CDR3 spans 12 amino acids. The germline gives CDR1 SGHTA, CDR2 FQGNSA. Deletions cut 1 base from V and 5 bases from J, with 5 bases between. Together with reference TRBV7-2 and TRBJ1-2, the CDR3 gives the full variable domain: GAGVSQSPSNKVTEKGKDVELRCDPISGHTALYWYRQSLGQGLEFLIYFQGNSAPDKSGLPSDRFSAERTGGSVSTLTIQRTQQEDSAVYLCASSLDTYGYTFGSGTRLTVV.

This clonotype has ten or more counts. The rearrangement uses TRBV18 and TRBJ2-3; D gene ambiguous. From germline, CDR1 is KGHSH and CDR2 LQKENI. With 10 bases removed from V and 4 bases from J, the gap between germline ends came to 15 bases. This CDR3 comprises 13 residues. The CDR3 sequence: CATQHGAADTQYF. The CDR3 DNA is TGTGCCACCCAACACGGTGCCGCAGATACGCAGTATTTT. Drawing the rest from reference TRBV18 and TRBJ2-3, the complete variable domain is NAGVMQNPRHLVRRRGQEARLRCSPMKGHSHVYWYRQLPEEGLKFMVYLQKENIIDESGMPKERFSAEFPKEGPSILRIQQVVRGDSAAYFCATQHGAADTQYFGPGTRLTVL.

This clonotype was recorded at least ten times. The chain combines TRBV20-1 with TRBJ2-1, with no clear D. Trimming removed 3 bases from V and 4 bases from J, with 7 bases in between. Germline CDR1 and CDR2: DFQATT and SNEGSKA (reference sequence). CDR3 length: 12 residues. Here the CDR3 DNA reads TGCAGTGCTAGGGTGGTATACAATGAGCAGTTCTTC. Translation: CSARVVYNEQFF.

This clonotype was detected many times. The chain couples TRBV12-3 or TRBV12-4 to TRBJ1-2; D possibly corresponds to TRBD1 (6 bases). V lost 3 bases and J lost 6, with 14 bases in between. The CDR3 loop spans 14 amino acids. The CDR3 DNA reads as TGTGCCAGCAGTTTTTGGGCAGGGGAAGATGGCTACACCTTC. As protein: CASSFWAGEDGYTF.

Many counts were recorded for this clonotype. As DNA, the CDR3 is TGTGCCAGCAGTTACAGCCCCGGGAACTACGAGCAGTACTTC. The encoded protein is CASSYSPGNYEQYF. This chain connects TRBV6-6 to TRBJ2-7; possibly TRBD2 for D (5 bases). The CDR3 has 14 residues. Looked up from germline, CDR1 is MNHNY and CDR2 is SVGAGI (reference sequence). The germline V and J ends were trimmed by 2 bases and 3 bases, with 11 bases remaining between them.

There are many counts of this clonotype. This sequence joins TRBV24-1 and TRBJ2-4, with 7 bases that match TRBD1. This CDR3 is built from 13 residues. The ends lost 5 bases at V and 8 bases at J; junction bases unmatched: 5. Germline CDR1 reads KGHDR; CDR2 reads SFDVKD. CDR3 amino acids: CATSAAGGDIQYF. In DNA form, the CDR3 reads TGTGCCACCAGTGCGGCAGGGGGTGACATTCAGTACTTC.